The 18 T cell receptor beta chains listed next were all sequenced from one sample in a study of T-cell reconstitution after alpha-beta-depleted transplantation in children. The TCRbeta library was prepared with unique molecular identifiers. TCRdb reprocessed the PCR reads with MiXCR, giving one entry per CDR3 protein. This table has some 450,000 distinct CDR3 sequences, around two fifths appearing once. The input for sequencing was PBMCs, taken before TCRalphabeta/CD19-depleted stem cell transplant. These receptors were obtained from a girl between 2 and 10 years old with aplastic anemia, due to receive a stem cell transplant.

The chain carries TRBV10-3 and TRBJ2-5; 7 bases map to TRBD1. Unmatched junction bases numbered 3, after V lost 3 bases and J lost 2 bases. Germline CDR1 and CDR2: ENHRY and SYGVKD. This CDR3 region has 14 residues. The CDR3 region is CAISDRTGQETQYF. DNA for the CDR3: TGTGCCATCAGTGATCGGACAGGACAAGAGACCCAGTACTTC.

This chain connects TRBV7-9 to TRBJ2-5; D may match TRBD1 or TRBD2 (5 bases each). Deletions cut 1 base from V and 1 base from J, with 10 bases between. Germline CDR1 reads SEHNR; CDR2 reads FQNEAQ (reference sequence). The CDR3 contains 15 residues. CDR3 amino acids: CASSLGVGTQETQYF. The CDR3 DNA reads TGTGCCAGCAGCTTAGGGGTGGGGACCCAAGAGACCCAGTACTTC.

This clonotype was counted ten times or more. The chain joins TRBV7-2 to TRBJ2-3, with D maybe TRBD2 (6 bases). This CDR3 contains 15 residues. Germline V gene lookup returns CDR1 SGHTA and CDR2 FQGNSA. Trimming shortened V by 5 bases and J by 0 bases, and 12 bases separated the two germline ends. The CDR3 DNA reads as TGTGCCAGCAGCCCAGGCGGGGAGAGCACAGATACGCAGTATTTT. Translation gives CASSPGGESTDTQYF. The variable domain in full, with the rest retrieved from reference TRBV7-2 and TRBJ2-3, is GAGVSQSPSNKVTEKGKDVELRCDPISGHTALYWYRQSLGQGLEFLIYFQGNSAPDKSGLPSDRFSAERTGGSVSTLTIQRTQQEDSAVYLCASSPGGESTDTQYFGPGTRLTVL.

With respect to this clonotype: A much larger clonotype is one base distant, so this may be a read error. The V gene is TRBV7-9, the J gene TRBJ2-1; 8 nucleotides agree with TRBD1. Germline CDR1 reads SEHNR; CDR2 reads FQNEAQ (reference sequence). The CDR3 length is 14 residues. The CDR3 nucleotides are TGTGCCAGCATCTTAGACAGGGGCAAAGCCGAGCAGTTCTTC. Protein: CASILDRGKAEQFF.

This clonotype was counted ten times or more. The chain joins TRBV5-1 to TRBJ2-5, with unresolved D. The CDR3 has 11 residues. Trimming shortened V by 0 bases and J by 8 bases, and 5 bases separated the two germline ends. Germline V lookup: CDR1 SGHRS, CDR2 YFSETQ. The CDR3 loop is CASSLEGTQYF. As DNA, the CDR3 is TGCGCCAGCAGCTTGGAGGGTACCCAGTACTTC.

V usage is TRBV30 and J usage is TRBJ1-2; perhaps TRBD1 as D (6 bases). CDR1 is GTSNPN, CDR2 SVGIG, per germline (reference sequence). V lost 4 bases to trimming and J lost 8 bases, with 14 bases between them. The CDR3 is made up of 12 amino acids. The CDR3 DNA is TGTGCCTGGAACAGGGATACGTGGGGCTACACCTTC. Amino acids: CAWNRDTWGYTF.

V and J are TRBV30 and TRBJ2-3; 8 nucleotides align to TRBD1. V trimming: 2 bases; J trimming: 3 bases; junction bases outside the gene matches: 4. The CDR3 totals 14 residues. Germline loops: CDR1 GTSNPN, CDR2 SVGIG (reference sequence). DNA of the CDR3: TGTGCCTGGAGTAGGACAGGGAGGACAGATACGCAGTATTTT. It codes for CAWSRTGRTDTQYF. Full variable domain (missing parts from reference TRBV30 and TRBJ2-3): SQTIHQWPATLVQPVGSPLSLECTVEGTSNPNLYWYRQAAGRGLQLLFYSVGIGQISSEVPQNLSASRPQDRQFILSSKKLLLSDSGFYLCAWSRTGRTDTQYFGPGTRLTVL.

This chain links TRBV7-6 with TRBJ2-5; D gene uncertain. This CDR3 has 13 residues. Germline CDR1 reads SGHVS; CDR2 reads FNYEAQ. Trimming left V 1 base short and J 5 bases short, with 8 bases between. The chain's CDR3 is CASSLGIEETQYF. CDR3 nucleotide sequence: TGTGCCAGCAGCTTAGGGATAGAGGAGACCCAGTACTTC.

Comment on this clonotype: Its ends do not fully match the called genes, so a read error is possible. CDR3 coding DNA: TGTGCCAGCAGCCTAGCGGGATACACAGATACGCAGTATTTT. Its protein is CASSLAGYTDTQYF. The chain is built from TRBV7-6 and TRBJ2-3; TRBD2 agrees at 9 bases. The CDR3 extends over 14 amino acids. Germline CDR1 SGHVS, CDR2 FNYEAQ.

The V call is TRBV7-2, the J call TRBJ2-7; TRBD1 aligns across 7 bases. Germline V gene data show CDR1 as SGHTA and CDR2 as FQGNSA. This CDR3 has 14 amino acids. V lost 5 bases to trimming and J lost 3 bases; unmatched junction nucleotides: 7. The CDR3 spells CASSPSTGVYEQYF. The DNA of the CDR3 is TGTGCCAGCAGCCCAAGCACAGGGGTCTACGAGCAGTACTTC.

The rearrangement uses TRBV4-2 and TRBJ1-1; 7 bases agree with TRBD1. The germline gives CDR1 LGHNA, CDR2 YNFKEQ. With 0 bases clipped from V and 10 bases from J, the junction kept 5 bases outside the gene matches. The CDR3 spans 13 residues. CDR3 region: CASSQDSGQRAFF. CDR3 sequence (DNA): TGTGCCAGCAGCCAAGATTCGGGACAGCGAGCTTTCTTT.

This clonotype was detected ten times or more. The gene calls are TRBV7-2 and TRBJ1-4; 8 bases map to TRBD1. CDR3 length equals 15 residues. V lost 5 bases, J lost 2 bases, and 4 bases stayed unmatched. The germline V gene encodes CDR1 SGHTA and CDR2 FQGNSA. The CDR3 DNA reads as TGTGCCAGCAGCGCAGGGGGCAGGACTAATGAAAAACTGTTTTTT. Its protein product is CASSAGGRTNEKLFF.

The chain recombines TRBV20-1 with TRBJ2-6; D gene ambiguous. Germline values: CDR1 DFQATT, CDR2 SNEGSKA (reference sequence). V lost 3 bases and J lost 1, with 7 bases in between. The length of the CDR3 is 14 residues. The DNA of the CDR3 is TGCAGTGCTAGGCCCCAATCTGGGGCCAACGTCCTGACTTTC. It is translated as CSARPQSGANVLTF.

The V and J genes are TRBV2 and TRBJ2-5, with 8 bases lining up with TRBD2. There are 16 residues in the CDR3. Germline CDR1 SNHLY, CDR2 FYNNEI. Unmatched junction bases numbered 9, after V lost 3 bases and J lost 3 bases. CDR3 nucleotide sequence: TGTGCCAGCAGTGATGAGCGGGGGTCTTCTAAAGAGACCCAGTACTTC. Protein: CASSDERGSSKETQYF.

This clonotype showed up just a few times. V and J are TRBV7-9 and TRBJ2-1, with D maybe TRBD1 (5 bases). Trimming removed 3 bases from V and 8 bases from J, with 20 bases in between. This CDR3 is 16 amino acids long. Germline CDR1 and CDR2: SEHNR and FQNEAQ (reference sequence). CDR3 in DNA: TGTGCCAGCAGCTTCCTTTGGGGCCCAGGAGTAGATGAGCAGTTCTTC. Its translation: CASSFLWGPGVDEQFF.

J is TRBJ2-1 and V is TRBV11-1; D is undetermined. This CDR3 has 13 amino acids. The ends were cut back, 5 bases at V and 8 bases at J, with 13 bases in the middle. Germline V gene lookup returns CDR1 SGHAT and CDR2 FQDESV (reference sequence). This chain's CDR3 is CASSPQARYEQFF. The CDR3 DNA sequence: TGTGCCAGCAGCCCTCAGGCCCGTTATGAGCAGTTCTTC.

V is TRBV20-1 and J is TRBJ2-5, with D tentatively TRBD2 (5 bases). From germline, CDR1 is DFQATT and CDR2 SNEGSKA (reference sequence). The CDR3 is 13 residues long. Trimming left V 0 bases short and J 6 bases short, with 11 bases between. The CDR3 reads CSARDPGRKTQYF. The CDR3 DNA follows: TGCAGTGCTAGAGATCCGGGGAGAAAGACCCAGTACTTC.

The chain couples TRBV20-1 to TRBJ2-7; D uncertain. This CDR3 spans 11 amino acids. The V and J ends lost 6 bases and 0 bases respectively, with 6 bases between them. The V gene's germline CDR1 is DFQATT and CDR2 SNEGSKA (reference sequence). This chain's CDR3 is CSARNSYEQYF. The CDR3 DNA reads TGCAGTGCCCGGAACTCCTACGAGCAGTACTTC.